Below are 23 T cell receptor beta chains sequenced from a single sample in a study of PD-L1 blockade in urothelial cancer. TCRdb's table, derived via immunoSEQ multiplex PCR, lists solely in-frame clones and lacks some. The top ten hold roughly 5% of the sample, which has about 52,000 clones, 84% seen once. Sequencing used PBMCs, obtained around atezolizumab (anti-PD-L1) treatment. These receptors were collected from a man aged 35 to 55 with urothelial cancer.

The chain combines TRBV7-8 with TRBJ2-7; D gene ambiguous. CDR3 length: 16 amino acids. Trimming took off 2 bases at V and 2 bases at J, with 16 bases between the two ends. Germline values: CDR1 SGHVS, CDR2 FQNEAQ. Here the CDR3 DNA reads TGTGCCAGCAGCTTAAGTCAGGCAGTTTTCACCTACGAGCAGTACTTC. Protein: CASSLSQAVFTYEQYF.

The chain links TRBV27 to TRBJ2-5; TRBD2 aligns across 14 bases. The trim removed 4 bases at V and 7 bases at J, leaving 14 bases unmatched. Germline CDR1 reads MNHEY; CDR2 reads SMNVEV (reference sequence). The CDR3 extends over 18 amino acids. The CDR3 DNA reads TGTGCCAGCAGTTCCGAACGCCCGGGACTAGCGGGAGATAGGACCCAGTACTTC. Protein sequence: CASSSERPGLAGDRTQYF.

The rearrangement uses TRBV13 and TRBJ2-1; weak D call: TRBD1 (6 bases). V was shortened by 5 bases and J by 6 bases, with 20 bases between the two germline ends. The germline V gene encodes CDR1 PRHDT and CDR2 FYEKMQ (reference sequence). The CDR3 is made up of 16 amino acids. In DNA form, the CDR3 reads TGTGCCAGCAGCCTCCTATTCGGGACATCGGCCAATGAGCAGTTCTTC. Its translation is CASSLLFGTSANEQFF.

This chain uses TRBV7-8 with TRBJ1-4; TRBD1 is a possible D gene (5 bases). There are 17 residues in the CDR3. Trimming took 5 bases from V and 1 from J, leaving 17 bases between them. Per the germline V gene, CDR1 is SGHVS and CDR2 is FQNEAQ. Here the CDR3 reads CASSPLSGGGTNEKLFF. The DNA for the CDR3 is TGTGCCAGCAGCCCCCTCTCTGGGGGGGGAACTAATGAAAAACTGTTTTTT.

V is TRBV9 and J is TRBJ2-1; 8 bases align to TRBD2. The CDR3 consists of 15 residues. Losses at the gene ends were 0 bases for V and 2 bases for J; bases not matched to a gene: 1. Germline CDR1 and CDR2: SGDLS and YYNGEE. CDR3 sequence (DNA): TGTGCCAGCAGCGTAGCGGGAGGGCCCTACAATGAGCAGTTCTTC. Residues: CASSVAGGPYNEQFF.

The chain is built from TRBV19 and TRBJ1-2, with D tentatively TRBD1 (6 bases). The CDR3 covers 16 residues. Germline V gene data show CDR1 as LNHDA and CDR2 as SQIVND (reference sequence). V gave up 5 bases and J gave up 4 bases, with 20 bases separating them. DNA of the CDR3: TGTGCCAGTAGTCGAACGCAAAGTCTAGGGGGCTATGGCTACACCTTC. It codes for CASSRTQSLGGYGYTF.

The genes are TRBV28 and TRBJ2-7; possible D gene TRBD2, 5 bases. V gave up 2 bases and J gave up 9 bases, with 20 bases separating them. The CDR3 runs 15 residues. The germline CDR1 and CDR2 sequences are MDHEN and SYDVKM. CDR3 DNA: TGTGCCAGCAGTTTAGCGGGCCCTAGGGAACGGGGGCAGTACTTC. Translated: CASSLAGPRERGQYF.

This chain links TRBV7-6 with TRBJ1-5, with a weak D call TRBD1 (5 bases). The CDR3 sequence is 13 residues long. V was shortened by 5 bases and J by 4 bases, with 9 bases between the two germline ends. Germline V CDR1 and CDR2: SGHVS, FNYEAQ. This CDR3 reads CASSIRVNQPQHF. The CDR3 bases are TGTGCCAGCAGCATCAGGGTAAATCAGCCCCAGCATTTT. Filled out from reference TRBV7-6 and TRBJ1-5, the complete variable domain reads GAGVSQSPRYKVTKRGQDVALRCDPISGHVSLYWYRQALGQGPEFLTYFNYEAQQDKSGLPNDRFSAERPEGSISTLTIQRTEQRDSAMYRCASSIRVNQPQHFGDGTRLSIL.

This clone was seen only a few times. This chain connects TRBV2 to TRBJ1-5, with D possibly matching TRBD1 (6 bases). CDR3 length equals 14 residues. The germline V gene encodes CDR1 SNHLY and CDR2 FYNNEI. V lost 6 bases, J lost 3 bases, and 12 bases lay in between. The CDR3 spells CASRSRGFNQPQHF. DNA of the CDR3: TGTGCCAGCAGGTCCAGGGGTTTCAATCAGCCCCAGCATTTT. Complete variable domain (other parts from reference TRBV2 and TRBJ1-5): EPEVTQTPSHQVTQMGQEVILRCVPISNHLYFYWYRQILGQKVEFLVSFYNNEISEKSEIFDDQFSVERPDGSNFTLKIRSTKLEDSAMYFCASRSRGFNQPQHFGDGTRLSIL.

V is TRBV5-1 and J is TRBJ2-6; a weak D match, TRBD1 (6 bases). V was shortened by 4 bases and J by 0 bases, with 11 bases between the two germline ends. Germline CDR1 reads SGHRS; CDR2 reads YFSETQ. The length of the CDR3 is 16 residues. CDR3 residues: CASSLTGFSGANVLTF. CDR3 DNA sequence: TGCGCCAGCAGCCTTACAGGGTTCTCTGGGGCCAACGTCCTGACTTTC.

The sample holds one count of this clone. V is TRBV30 and J is TRBJ2-1; D not resolved. The CDR3 covers 15 residues. V lost 1 base, J lost 0 bases, and 10 bases lay in between. Germline-derived CDR1 and CDR2 are GTSNPN and SVGIG (reference sequence). CDR3 coding DNA: TGTGCCTGGAGTGCCACTCCAAGCTCCTACAATGAGCAGTTCTTC. Protein product: CAWSATPSSYNEQFF.

The sample holds one count of this clone. V is TRBV19 and J is TRBJ2-7; 9 bases agree with TRBD1. The J segment lost 3 bases and the V segment lost 5 bases, leaving 5 bases of the junction unmatched. CDR3 size: 14 residues. Germline V lookup: CDR1 LNHDA, CDR2 SQIVND (reference sequence). The CDR3: CASSERTGVYEQYF. The CDR3 coding sequence is TGTGCCAGTAGTGAGCGGACAGGGGTCTACGAGCAGTACTTC.

This clone has only one observation. This chain connects TRBV6-1 to TRBJ2-3; 14 bases match TRBD2. CDR3 size: 15 residues. The germline CDR1 and CDR2 sequences are MNHNS and SASEGT. Trimming took 4 bases from V and 5 from J; bases not matched to a gene: 2. The CDR3 DNA reads as TGTGCCAGCAGTGGGACTAGCGGGAGGTTAGATACGCAGTATTTT. It specifies CASSGTSGRLDTQYF.

V is TRBV2 and J is TRBJ1-4; D uncertain. Germline CDR1 reads SNHLY; CDR2 reads FYNNEI. V lost 2 bases and J 11 bases, leaving 9 bases between the germline ends. The length of the CDR3 is 12 residues. CDR3 in amino acids: CASSESVEKLFF. CDR3 DNA: TGTGCCAGCAGTGAAAGTGTGGAGAAACTGTTTTTT.

This clone appeared once. This chain joins TRBV7-8 and TRBJ2-3; D is perhaps TRBD2 (6 bases). The CDR3 has 16 residues. CDR1 is SGHVS and CDR2 is FQNEAQ in the germline V gene. V dropped 1 base and J dropped 2 bases, with 13 bases sitting between them. The CDR3 sequence is CASSLVWGENTDTQYF. CDR3 bases: TGTGCCAGCAGCTTAGTCTGGGGGGAAAACACAGATACGCAGTATTTT.

This clone was recorded only once. This chain links TRBV5-5 with TRBJ1-5; 7 positions agree with TRBD1. This CDR3 is built from 15 residues. Unmatched junction bases numbered 6, after V lost 3 bases and J lost 3 bases. From germline, CDR1 is SGHKS and CDR2 YYEKEE (reference sequence). CDR3 sequence (DNA): TGTGCCAGCAGCTGGTGGACAGGCTCCAATCAGCCCCAGCATTTT. Translating it yields CASSWWTGSNQPQHF.

This clone has more than one count but fewer than ten. The V gene is TRBV28, the J gene TRBJ1-5, with D unclear. The CDR3 spans 12 residues. The germline V gene encodes CDR1 MDHEN and CDR2 SYDVKM. Deletions cut 2 bases from V and 6 bases from J, with 5 bases between. The CDR3 reads CASSLISQPQHF. The CDR3 nucleotides are TGTGCCAGCAGTTTAATCTCTCAGCCCCAGCATTTT. Variable domain in full (rest from reference TRBV28 and TRBJ1-5): DVKVTQSSRYLVKRTGEKVFLECVQDMDHENMFWYRQDPGLGLRLIYFSYDVKMKEKGDIPEGYSVSREKKERFSLILESASTNQTSMYLCASSLISQPQHFGDGTRLSIL.

The J gene is TRBJ1-6, the V gene TRBV4-1; D gene unclear. V was cut by 0 bases and J by 10 bases, with 13 bases left in between. The CDR3 length is 15 residues. Germline V gives CDR1 MGHRA, CDR2 YSYEKL. The CDR3 protein is CASSQDRGSTSPLHF. DNA of the CDR3: TGCGCCAGCAGCCAAGATCGGGGATCTACCTCACCCCTCCACTTT.

The chain employs TRBV9 and TRBJ2-1, with 8 positions matching TRBD2. This CDR3 has 15 residues. The germline gives CDR1 SGDLS, CDR2 YYNGEE. The V and J ends lost 4 bases and 3 bases, in that order; junction bases with no gene match: 6. CDR3 sequence reads: CASSSGLAGYNEQFF. CDR3 nucleotide sequence: TGTGCCAGCAGCTCCGGACTAGCAGGCTACAATGAGCAGTTCTTC.

The CDR3: CASSLQINEKLFF. The CDR3 DNA follows: TGTGCCAGCAGCCTCCAGATAAATGAAAAACTGTTTTTT. The genes are TRBV14 and TRBJ1-4; D gene ambiguous. Germline loops: CDR1 SGHDN, CDR2 FVKESK. V lost 4 bases and J 5 bases, leaving 8 bases between the germline ends. There are 13 residues in the CDR3. Full variable domain (rest looked up from reference TRBV14 and TRBJ1-4): EAGVTQFPSHSVIEKGQTVTLRCDPISGHDNLYWYRRVMGKEIKFLLHFVKESKQDESGMPNNRFLAERTGGTYSTLKVQPAELEDSGVYFCASSLQINEKLFFGSGTQLSVL.

A single count supports this clone. V is TRBV4-2 and J is TRBJ2-3; the D gene is possibly TRBD2 (6 bases). CDR1 and CDR2 from the germline V gene are LGHNA and YNFKEQ. The CDR3 length is 20 residues. Trimming took 0 bases from V and 2 from J, leaving 24 bases between them. The CDR3 DNA sequence: TGTGCCAGCAGCCAAGATTCCGTAGGGACTCTCGGGGGAGACACAGATACGCAGTATTTT. Translating gives CASSQDSVGTLGGDTDTQYF.

The chain is built from TRBV28 and TRBJ1-3; 8 nucleotides match TRBD1. Losses at the gene ends were 8 bases for V and 5 bases for J; bases not matched to a gene: 2. The germline gives CDR1 MDHEN, CDR2 SYDVKM. This CDR3 has 12 residues. The DNA for the CDR3 is TGTGCCAGCGGACAGGGTAGAAACACCATATATTTT. This codes for CASGQGRNTIYF.

The V gene is TRBV4-1, the J gene TRBJ2-3, with 13 bases aligning to TRBD2. V gave up 3 bases and J gave up 7 bases; unmatched junction bases: 4. The CDR3 totals 15 residues. CDR1 is MGHRA and CDR2 is YSYEKL in the germline V gene. The CDR3 DNA reads TGCGCCAGCAGCCATGAGACTAGCGGGAGGAATACGCAGTATTTT. Its translation is CASSHETSGRNTQYF.